This T cell receptor beta chain was identified during a study of identical twins. The study's findings and limits: With abundant cord blood beta clonotypes, insertions were fewer; memory repertoires showed no such pattern. Some out-of-frame alpha sequences were shared by twins, and these showed excess low generation probability.

Template switching added a universal primer site, and cDNA bore unique molecular identifiers. TCRdb itself ran the 5' RACE reads through MiXCR, one entry per CDR3 protein. This table holds some 270,000 distinct CDR3 sequences, around 8.3% found once. The CDR3 spans 14 residues. Germline-derived CDR1 and CDR2 are MNHEY and SVGAGI. V was pared by 2 bases and J by 9 bases, with 14 bases between. Healthy Caucasians provided all donations. Note on this clonotype: Its antigen is still unknown.

These data were likewise used in another study, on yellow fever vaccine responses in identical twins.

Input material: CD8+ T cells sorted from blood. The source is a woman between 18 and 30 years old in good health. The chain uses TRBV6-5 and TRBJ1-5, with a tentative D call TRBD1 (6 bases). The CDR3 loop is CASSYQGGLGPQHF. The CDR3 DNA follows: TGTGCCAGCAGTTACCAAGGGGGTCTGGGGCCCCAGCATTTT.